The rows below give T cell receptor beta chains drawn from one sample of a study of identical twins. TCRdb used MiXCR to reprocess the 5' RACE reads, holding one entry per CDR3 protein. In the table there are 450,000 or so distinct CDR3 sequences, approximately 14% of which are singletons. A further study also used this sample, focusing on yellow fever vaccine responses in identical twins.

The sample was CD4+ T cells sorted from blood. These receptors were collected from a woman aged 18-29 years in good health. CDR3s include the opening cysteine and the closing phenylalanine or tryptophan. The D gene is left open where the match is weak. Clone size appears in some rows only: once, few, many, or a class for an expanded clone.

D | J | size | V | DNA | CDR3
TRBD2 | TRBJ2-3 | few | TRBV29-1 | TGCAGCGTTGCCGGCGGGAGAGACACAGATACGCAGTATTTT | CSVAGGRDTDTQYF
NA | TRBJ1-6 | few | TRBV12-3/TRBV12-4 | TGTGCCAGCAGCCTAGGGGGGGTAATAAATTCACCCCTCCACTTT | CASSLGGVINSPLHF
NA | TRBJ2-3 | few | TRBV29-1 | TGCAGCGTTAAACCCGCGGGATCAGATACGCAGTATTTT | CSVKPAGSDTQYF
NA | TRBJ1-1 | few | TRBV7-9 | TGTGCCAGCACATCCTTTGGCGGTGACACTGAAGCTTTCTTT | CASTSFGGDTEAFF
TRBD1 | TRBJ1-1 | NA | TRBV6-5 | TGTGCCAGCAGTTATGCCTGGACAGGATCAACTGAAGCTTTCTTT | CASSYAWTGSTEAFF
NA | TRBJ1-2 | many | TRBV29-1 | TGCAGCGTTGAAGGGGCTACAGGGTCCGACGTCTACACCTTC | CSVEGATGSDVYTF
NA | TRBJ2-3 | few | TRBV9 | TGTGCCAGCAGCGTAGTAGGGGGAGAAGTGGTAGATACGCAGTATTTT | CASSVVGGEVVDTQYF
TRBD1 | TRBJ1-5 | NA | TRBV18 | TGTGCCAGCTCACCACTCGGACAGGGCAATCAGCCCCAGCATTTT | CASSPLGQGNQPQHF
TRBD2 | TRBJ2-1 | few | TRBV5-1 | TGCGCCAGCGGACGGGAGGACCCATACAATGAGCAGTTCTTC | CASGREDPYNEQFF
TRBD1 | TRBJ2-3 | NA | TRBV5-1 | TGCGCCAGCAGCTCACAGGACAGGGGGCGTCGGGATACGCAGTATTTT | CASSSQDRGRRDTQYF
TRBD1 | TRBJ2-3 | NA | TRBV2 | TGTGCCAGCAGGGTCGGGACAGGGGGCGCAGATACGCAGTATTTT | CASRVGTGGADTQYF
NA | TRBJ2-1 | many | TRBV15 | TGTGCCACCAGCAGAGATCGCGCGAGCTCCTACAATGAGCAGTTCTTC | CATSRDRASSYNEQFF
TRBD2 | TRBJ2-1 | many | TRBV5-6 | TGTGCCAGCAGCTTGGATCCTAGCGGGGTCTCTGAGCAGTTCTTC | CASSLDPSGVSEQFF
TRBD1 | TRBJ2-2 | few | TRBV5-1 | TGCGCCAGCAGCTTGGGCCCCCGGACAGGCCGCGGGGAGCTGTTTTTT | CASSLGPRTGRGELFF
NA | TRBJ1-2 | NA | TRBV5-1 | TGCGCCAGCAGCTTGGCGGAGGGGAACTATGGCTACACCTTC | CASSLAEGNYGYTF
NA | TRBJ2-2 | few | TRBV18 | TGTGCCAGCTCCGACAGTACCGGGGAGCTGTTTTTT | CASSDSTGELFF
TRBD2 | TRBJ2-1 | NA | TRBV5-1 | TGCGCCAGCAGCCCCCTGGGGCGGGGGGACAATGAGCAGTTCTTC | CASSPLGRGDNEQFF
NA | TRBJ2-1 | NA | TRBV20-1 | TGCAGTGCTATAGACAGGGGAGGGGCTAGCTCCTACAATGAGCAGTTCTTC | CSAIDRGGASSYNEQFF
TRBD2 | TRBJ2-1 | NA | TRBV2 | TGTGCCAGCAGTGGAGGACGGAGACTTAGCGGGGGAGCACCTTACAATGAGCAGTTCTTC | CASSGGRRLSGGAPYNEQFF
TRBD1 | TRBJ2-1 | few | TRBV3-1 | TGTGCCAGCAGCCGAGGGACAGGAATGTACAATGAGCAGTTCTTC | CASSRGTGMYNEQFF
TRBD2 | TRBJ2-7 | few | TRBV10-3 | TGTGCCATCAGTGGGGGACTAGCGGGAGTCGAGCAGTACTTC | CAISGGLAGVEQYF
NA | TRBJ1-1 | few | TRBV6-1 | TGTGCCAGCAACCCGGGGGTAATTAGGGCCGAAGCTTTCTTT | CASNPGVIRAEAFF
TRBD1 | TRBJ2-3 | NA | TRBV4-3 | TGCGCCAGCAGCCAAGGTTCAGGGGGCGCGGGCACAGATACGCAGTATTTT | CASSQGSGGAGTDTQYF
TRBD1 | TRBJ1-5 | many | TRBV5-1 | TGCGCCAGCAGCCCGACAGGGGATAGCAATCAGCCCCAGCATTTT | CASSPTGDSNQPQHF
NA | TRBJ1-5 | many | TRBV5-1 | TGTGCCAGCAGCTTTGGCGGGAGCAATCAGCCCCAGCATTTT | CASSFGGSNQPQHF
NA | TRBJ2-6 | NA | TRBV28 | TGTGCCAGCAGTTCCCGACAGAAATCTGGGGCCAACGTCCTGACTTTC | CASSSRQKSGANVLTF
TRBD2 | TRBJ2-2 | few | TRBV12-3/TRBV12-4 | TGTGCCAGCAGTCCGGGACTACCAGCCGGGGAGCTGTTTTTT | CASSPGLPAGELFF
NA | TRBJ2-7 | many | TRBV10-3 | TGTGCCATTCGGGACGGCAGTCTCTACGAGCAGTACTTC | CAIRDGSLYEQYF
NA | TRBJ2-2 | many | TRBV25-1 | TGTGCCAGCAGGGACAGCGCGAACACCGGGGAGCTGTTTTTT | CASRDSANTGELFF
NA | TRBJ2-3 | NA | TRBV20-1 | TGCAGTGCTCGCTCACTCCGAGGAAACACAGATACGCAGTATTTT | CSARSLRGNTDTQYF
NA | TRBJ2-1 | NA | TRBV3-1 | TGTGCCAGCAGCCAAATTAGCGGCTACAATGTGCAGTTCTTC | CASSQISGYNVQFF
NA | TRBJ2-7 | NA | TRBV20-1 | TGCAGTGCCCTCACTGGGGGAGGTTTCGTCTACGAGCAGTACTTC | CSALTGGGFVYEQYF